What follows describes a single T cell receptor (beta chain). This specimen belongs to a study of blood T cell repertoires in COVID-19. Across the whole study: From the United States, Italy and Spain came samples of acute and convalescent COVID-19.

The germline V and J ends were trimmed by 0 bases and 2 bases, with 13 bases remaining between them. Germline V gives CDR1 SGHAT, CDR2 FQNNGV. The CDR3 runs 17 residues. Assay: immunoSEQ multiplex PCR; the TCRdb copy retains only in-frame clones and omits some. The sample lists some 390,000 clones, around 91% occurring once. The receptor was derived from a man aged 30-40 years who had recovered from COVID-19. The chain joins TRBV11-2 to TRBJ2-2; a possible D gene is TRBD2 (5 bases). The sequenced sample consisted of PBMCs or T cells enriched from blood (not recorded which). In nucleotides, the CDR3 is TGTGCCAGCAGCTTAGAAGTCGTAGGGAGAAACACCGGGGAGCTGTTTTTT. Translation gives CASSLEVVGRNTGELFF.